This is a list of T cell receptor beta chains from one sample in a study of CD8+CD57+ T cells in acquired aplastic anemia. TCRdb recomputed calls from the reads with MiXCR, one row per CDR3 protein. The sample yields about 40,000 distinct CDR3 sequences, about 63% seen once. The sequencing input was sorted CD4+, CD8+, or CD8+CD57+ T cells (not recorded which) from PBMCs. Source of these receptors: a human donor with aplastic anemia. The CDR3 runs from the conserved cysteine through the conserved F or W. The order of the fields is D gene, CDR3 length, V gene, J gene, clone size, CDR3 protein, CDR3 DNA. D genes are given only for firm matches. Clone size is stated in some rows and not others, as once, few, many or a class when expanded.

d_gene: TRBD2; len: 13; v_gene: TRBV20-1; j_gene: TRBJ2-7; abundance: medium-sized; CDR3aa: CSARGTTDYEQYF; CDR3nt: TGCAGTGCTAGGGGGACTACCGACTACGAGCAGTACTTC
d_gene: TRBD1; len: 13; v_gene: TRBV18; j_gene: TRBJ1-1; abundance: -; CDR3aa: CASSPGQGAEAFF; CDR3nt: TGTGCCAGCTCACCAGGACAGGGGGCAGAAGCTTTCTTT
d_gene: -; len: 13; v_gene: TRBV15; j_gene: TRBJ2-7; abundance: -; CDR3aa: CATSRDPAYEQYF; CDR3nt: TGTGCCACCAGCAGAGACCCCGCCTACGAGCAGTACTTC
d_gene: -; len: 13; v_gene: TRBV5-1; j_gene: TRBJ1-5; abundance: -; CDR3aa: CASSLGHRQPQHF; CDR3nt: TGCGCCAGCAGCTTGGGACATCGGCAGCCCCAGCATTTT
d_gene: TRBD2; len: 14; v_gene: TRBV7-6; j_gene: TRBJ2-5; abundance: -; CDR3aa: CASSRLAGGETQYF; CDR3nt: TGTGCCAGCAGCCGACTAGCGGGAGGGGAGACCCAGTACTTC
d_gene: -; len: 13; v_gene: TRBV2; j_gene: TRBJ1-4; abundance: -; CDR3aa: CASTGERGEKLFF; CDR3nt: TGTGCCAGCACTGGGGAACGCGGTGAAAAACTGTTTTTT
d_gene: -; len: 13; v_gene: TRBV7-2; j_gene: TRBJ1-5; abundance: -; CDR3aa: CASSPMGDQPQHF; CDR3nt: TGTGCCAGCAGTCCTATGGGGGATCAGCCCCAGCATTTT
d_gene: TRBD1; len: 15; v_gene: TRBV2; j_gene: TRBJ2-7; abundance: few; CDR3aa: CASSEPGQDTYEQYF; CDR3nt: TGTGCCAGCAGTGAACCGGGACAGGATACCTACGAGCAGTACTTC
d_gene: -; len: 14; v_gene: TRBV5-1; j_gene: TRBJ2-7; abundance: few; CDR3aa: CASSFGRVNNEQYF; CDR3nt: TGCGCCAGCAGCTTCGGCAGGGTAAACAACGAGCAGTACTTC
d_gene: TRBD1; len: 14; v_gene: TRBV3-1; j_gene: TRBJ2-7; abundance: many; CDR3aa: CASSLGTGAYEQYF; CDR3nt: TGTGCCAGCAGCCTGGGGACAGGGGCCTACGAGCAGTACTTC
d_gene: -; len: 11; v_gene: TRBV20-1; j_gene: TRBJ1-1; abundance: once; CDR3aa: CSASSVTEAFF; CDR3nt: TGCAGTGCTAGTAGTGTGACTGAAGCTTTCTTT
d_gene: -; len: 12; v_gene: TRBV6-5; j_gene: TRBJ2-5; abundance: -; CDR3aa: CASSYSQETQYF; CDR3nt: TGTGCCAGCAGTTACTCGCAAGAGACCCAGTACTTC
d_gene: TRBD1; len: 18; v_gene: TRBV15; j_gene: TRBJ1-1; abundance: -; CDR3aa: CATRREVAGGRFHTEAFF; CDR3nt: TGTGCCACCAGGAGAGAGGTGGCAGGGGGCAGGTTCCACACTGAAGCTTTCTTT
d_gene: TRBD2; len: 17; v_gene: TRBV11-1; j_gene: TRBJ2-2; abundance: many; CDR3aa: CASSLDRGTTNTGELFF; CDR3nt: TGTGCCAGCAGCTTAGATCGCGGGACTACTAACACCGGGGAGCTGTTTTTT
d_gene: TRBD2; len: 16; v_gene: TRBV15; j_gene: TRBJ2-7; abundance: once; CDR3aa: CATSSLDPRGGHEQYF; CDR3nt: TGTGCCACCAGCAGCTTAGACCCCCGCGGGGGGCACGAGCAGTACTTC
d_gene: TRBD2; len: 13; v_gene: TRBV14; j_gene: TRBJ2-1; abundance: many; CDR3aa: CASSLTSNREQFF; CDR3nt: TGTGCCAGCAGCCTGACTAGCAATCGTGAGCAGTTCTTC
d_gene: TRBD1; len: 13; v_gene: TRBV7-6; j_gene: TRBJ1-1; abundance: -; CDR3aa: CASSSGQGTEAFF; CDR3nt: TGTGCCAGCAGCTCGGGACAGGGGACTGAAGCTTTCTTT
d_gene: -; len: 16; v_gene: TRBV15; j_gene: TRBJ2-5; abundance: few; CDR3aa: CATSRDGLGIPETQYF; CDR3nt: TGTGCCACCAGCAGAGATGGGCTAGGTATACCAGAGACCCAGTACTTC
d_gene: -; len: 14; v_gene: TRBV20-1; j_gene: TRBJ2-3; abundance: -; CDR3aa: CNARSGSRTDTQYF; CDR3nt: TGCAATGCTAGATCAGGTAGTAGAACAGATACGCAGTATTTT
d_gene: TRBD1; len: 17; v_gene: TRBV10-3; j_gene: TRBJ2-6; abundance: few; CDR3aa: CAISPRDRGPGANVLTF; CDR3nt: TGTGCCATCAGTCCCCGGGACAGGGGGCCAGGGGCCAACGTCCTGACTTTC
d_gene: TRBD1; len: 15; v_gene: TRBV15; j_gene: TRBJ2-7; abundance: medium-sized; CDR3aa: CATSTPDRGPNEQYF; CDR3nt: TGTGCCACCAGCACCCCGGACAGGGGGCCCAACGAGCAGTACTTC
d_gene: TRBD2; len: 15; v_gene: TRBV4-2; j_gene: TRBJ2-7; abundance: few; CDR3aa: CASSPTASGAYEQYF; CDR3nt: TGTGCCAGCAGCCCGACTGCTAGCGGAGCCTACGAGCAGTACTTC
d_gene: -; len: 15; v_gene: TRBV7-9; j_gene: TRBJ1-6; abundance: -; CDR3aa: CASSLAVTGSSPLHF; CDR3nt: TGTGCCAGCAGCTTAGCGGTCACAGGTTCCTCACCCCTCCACTTT
d_gene: -; len: 13; v_gene: TRBV19; j_gene: TRBJ2-7; abundance: -; CDR3aa: CASSRDQAYEQYF; CDR3nt: TGTGCCAGTAGTAGGGACCAGGCCTACGAGCAGTACTTC
d_gene: -; len: 12; v_gene: TRBV7-9; j_gene: TRBJ1-5; abundance: few; CDR3aa: CASSFLNQPQHF; CDR3nt: TGTGCCAGCAGCTTTCTCAATCAGCCCCAGCATTTT
d_gene: -; len: 13; v_gene: TRBV10-2; j_gene: TRBJ1-2; abundance: -; CDR3aa: CASSESENYGHTF; CDR3nt: TGCGCCAGCAGTGAGAGTGAAAACTATGGCCACACCTTC
d_gene: TRBD1; len: 13; v_gene: TRBV19; j_gene: TRBJ2-7; abundance: -; CDR3aa: CASSMDRGREQYF; CDR3nt: TGTGCCAGTAGTATGGACAGGGGCCGCGAGCAGTACTTC
d_gene: -; len: 15; v_gene: TRBV7-3; j_gene: TRBJ2-5; abundance: many; CDR3aa: CASSLRGHPVGTQYF; CDR3nt: TGTGCCAGCAGCTTGCGGGGACACCCGGTAGGGACCCAGTACTTC
d_gene: TRBD1; len: 15; v_gene: TRBV10-2; j_gene: TRBJ1-5; abundance: -; CDR3aa: CASSNRGNSNQPQHF; CDR3nt: TGCGCCAGCAGTAACAGGGGCAATAGCAATCAGCCCCAGCATTTT
d_gene: TRBD1; len: 15; v_gene: TRBV15; j_gene: TRBJ1-1; abundance: once; CDR3aa: CATSRDGSGGTEAFF; CDR3nt: TGTGCCACCAGCAGAGATGGGTCAGGGGGCACTGAAGCTTTCTTT
d_gene: -; len: 12; v_gene: TRBV10-3; j_gene: TRBJ2-1; abundance: many; CDR3aa: CAIRGLPNEQFF; CDR3nt: TGTGCCATCAGGGGACTCCCCAATGAGCAGTTCTTC
d_gene: -; len: 15; v_gene: TRBV9; j_gene: TRBJ1-2; abundance: -; CDR3aa: CASSVYDWGNYGYTF; CDR3nt: TGTGCCAGCAGCGTCTATGATTGGGGTAACTATGGCTACACCTTC
d_gene: TRBD1; len: 14; v_gene: TRBV2; j_gene: TRBJ1-1; abundance: -; CDR3aa: CASSARQGTTEAFF; CDR3nt: TGTGCCAGCAGTGCTCGACAGGGAACGACTGAAGCTTTCTTT
d_gene: -; len: 16; v_gene: TRBV5-1; j_gene: TRBJ1-1; abundance: -; CDR3aa: CASSLASGGYGTEAFF; CDR3nt: TGCGCCAGCAGCTTGGCCAGCGGGGGGTACGGCACTGAAGCTTTCTTT
d_gene: -; len: 12; v_gene: TRBV19; j_gene: TRBJ1-3; abundance: -; CDR3aa: CASSITGNTIYF; CDR3nt: TGTGCCAGTAGTATAACTGGAAACACCATATATTTT
d_gene: TRBD1; len: 16; v_gene: TRBV24-1; j_gene: TRBJ2-2; abundance: once; CDR3aa: CATSDRYTGDTGELFF; CDR3nt: TGTGCCACCAGTGACCGGTACACAGGGGACACCGGGGAGCTGTTTTTT
d_gene: -; len: 14; v_gene: TRBV9; j_gene: TRBJ1-1; abundance: many; CDR3aa: CASSPPPTNTEAFF; CDR3nt: TGTGCCAGCAGCCCCCCGCCAACGAACACTGAAGCTTTCTTT
d_gene: -; len: 15; v_gene: TRBV2; j_gene: TRBJ2-3; abundance: few; CDR3aa: CASSIPGPARDTQYF; CDR3nt: TGTGCCAGCAGTATTCCCGGGCCAGCCCGGGATACGCAGTATTTT
d_gene: -; len: 13; v_gene: TRBV7-8; j_gene: TRBJ2-5; abundance: many; CDR3aa: CASSSSIQETQYF; CDR3nt: TGTGCCAGCAGCTCTTCAATCCAAGAGACCCAGTACTTC
d_gene: -; len: 16; v_gene: TRBV25-1; j_gene: TRBJ1-2; abundance: -; CDR3aa: CASSDPGQVGIGGYTF; CDR3nt: TGTGCCAGCAGTGATCCAGGCCAGGTGGGGATAGGGGGCTACACCTTC
d_gene: -; len: 15; v_gene: TRBV19; j_gene: TRBJ1-5; abundance: many; CDR3aa: CASSWGAGGNQPQHF; CDR3nt: TGTGCCAGTAGTTGGGGGGCGGGAGGCAATCAGCCCCAGCATTTT